The 11 T cell receptor beta chains presented below share a single source sample, sequenced in a study of blood T cell repertoires in COVID-19. Generated by immunoSEQ multiplex PCR, the TCRdb table keeps only in-frame clones and is missing some. The sample lists about 180,000 clones, about 80% occurring once. The specimen sequenced was peripheral blood. The receptor set was obtained from a woman in her sixties or seventies with acute or convalescent COVID-19.

The chain combines TRBV11-3 with TRBJ2-1, with 8 bases aligning to TRBD1. Germline lookup yields CDR1 SGHNT and CDR2 YENEEA. V trimming: 4 bases; J trimming: 7 bases; junction bases outside the gene matches: 9. The length of the CDR3 is 15 residues. The CDR3 is CASSSPGRGRNEQFF. The CDR3 DNA is TGTGCCAGCAGCTCCCCCGGCAGGGGGCGGAATGAGCAGTTCTTC.

J is TRBJ2-7 and V is TRBV18; 14 bases map to TRBD2. This CDR3 spans 14 amino acids. V was clipped by 6 bases and J by 8 bases; unmatched bases: 6. Germline V gene lookup returns CDR1 KGHSH and CDR2 LQKENI. The CDR3 here is CASSLGLAGEKQYF. As DNA, the CDR3 is TGTGCCAGCTCCTTGGGACTAGCGGGAGAAAAGCAGTACTTC.

The chain recombines TRBV24-1 with TRBJ2-3, with 8 bases lining up with TRBD1. V trimming: 11 bases; J trimming: 2 bases; junction bases outside the gene matches: 5. There are 13 residues in the CDR3. Germline lookup yields CDR1 KGHDR and CDR2 SFDVKD. CDR3 nucleotide sequence: TGTGCCATCGACAGGGGTTCCACAGATACGCAGTATTTT. Its translation is CAIDRGSTDTQYF.

The rearrangement uses TRBV5-1 and TRBJ1-6, with D tentatively TRBD1 (5 bases). Per the germline V gene, CDR1 is SGHRS and CDR2 is YFSETQ. There are 17 residues in the CDR3. Deletions cut 4 bases from V and 9 bases from J, with 23 bases between. The CDR3 region has the DNA TGCGCCAGCAGCATCTCCTATTCCGGGACTCTAGGTTCACCCCTCCACTTT. The encoded protein is CASSISYSGTLGSPLHF. Full variable domain (missing parts from reference TRBV5-1 and TRBJ1-6): KAGVTQTPRYLIKTRGQQVTLSCSPISGHRSVSWYQQTPGQGLQFLFEYFSETQRNKGNFPGRFSGRQFSNSRSEMNVSTLELGDSALYLCASSISYSGTLGSPLHFGNGTRLTVT.

The chain carries TRBV5-6 and TRBJ1-5; TRBD1 might be the D (5 bases). V lost 6 bases and J lost 5, with 18 bases in between. Germline CDR1 and CDR2: SGHDT and YYEEEE. The CDR3 is 15 amino acids. The CDR3 loop is CASTSLQGGYQPQHF. The CDR3 DNA reads TGTGCCAGCACCTCATTGCAGGGAGGATATCAGCCCCAGCATTTT.

The CDR3 loop reads CAWSEQDNSPLHF. CDR3 sequence (DNA): TGTGCCTGGAGTGAACAGGATAATTCACCCCTCCACTTT. This chain joins TRBV30 and TRBJ1-6, with D possibly being TRBD1 (5 bases). CDR3 size: 13 residues. V was trimmed by 1 base and J by 5 bases, leaving 6 bases between them. The germline gives CDR1 GTSNPN, CDR2 SVGIG (reference sequence).

The chain has TRBV19 and TRBJ1-2, with TRBD1 matching 8 bases. The CDR3 runs 17 residues. The germline V gene encodes CDR1 LNHDA and CDR2 SQIVND (reference sequence). Losses at the gene ends were 3 bases for V and 6 bases for J; bases not matched to a gene: 15. The CDR3 reads CASSIDPTDRARNGYTF. The CDR3 DNA sequence: TGTGCCAGTAGTATTGACCCAACGGACAGGGCCCGGAATGGCTACACCTTC.

The chain joins TRBV28 to TRBJ2-2, with D possibly TRBD1 on 7 matching bases. Germline loops: CDR1 MDHEN, CDR2 SYDVKM. The CDR3 extends over 14 amino acids. The V gene lost 5 bases and the J gene lost 6 bases, with 13 bases spanning the gap. The CDR3: CASSPDREAGELFF. CDR3 nucleotides: TGTGCCAGCAGTCCTGACAGGGAGGCCGGGGAGCTGTTTTTT.

The rearrangement links TRBV5-1 to TRBJ2-3; weak D call: TRBD2 (6 bases). V lost 0 bases and J lost 2, with 16 bases in between. The CDR3 is 17 amino acids. CDR1 and CDR2 (germline): SGHRS, YFSETQ. The CDR3 is CASSLDPGGPHTDTQYF. The CDR3 nucleotides are TGCGCCAGCAGCTTGGATCCCGGAGGGCCGCACACAGATACGCAGTATTTT. The full variable domain, in which reference TRBV5-1 and TRBJ2-3 provide the parts outside the CDR3, is KAGVTQTPRYLIKTRGQQVTLSCSPISGHRSVSWYQQTPGQGLQFLFEYFSETQRNKGNFPGRFSGRQFSNSRSEMNVSTLELGDSALYLCASSLDPGGPHTDTQYFGPGTRLTVL.

V usage is TRBV5-1 and J usage is TRBJ2-7; 10 positions match TRBD1. Per germline, CDR1 SGHRS and CDR2 YFSETQ. This CDR3 has 15 residues. V lost 3 bases, J lost 2 bases, and 5 bases stayed unmatched. CDR3 sequence (DNA): TGCGCCAGCAGCTCCCGACAGGGGGCGCCCTACGAGCAGTACTTC. It codes for CASSSRQGAPYEQYF.

The chain carries TRBV10-3 and TRBJ2-2, with 8 bases identical to TRBD2. CDR1 and CDR2 from the germline V gene are ENHRY and SYGVKD. This CDR3 has 18 residues. V gave up 4 bases and J gave up 6 bases; unmatched junction bases: 16. In DNA, the CDR3 is TGTGCCATCAGTGGTCTCCTGGTGGGCGGGAGGACCGCCGGGGAGCTGTTTTTT. Translated: CAISGLLVGGRTAGELFF.